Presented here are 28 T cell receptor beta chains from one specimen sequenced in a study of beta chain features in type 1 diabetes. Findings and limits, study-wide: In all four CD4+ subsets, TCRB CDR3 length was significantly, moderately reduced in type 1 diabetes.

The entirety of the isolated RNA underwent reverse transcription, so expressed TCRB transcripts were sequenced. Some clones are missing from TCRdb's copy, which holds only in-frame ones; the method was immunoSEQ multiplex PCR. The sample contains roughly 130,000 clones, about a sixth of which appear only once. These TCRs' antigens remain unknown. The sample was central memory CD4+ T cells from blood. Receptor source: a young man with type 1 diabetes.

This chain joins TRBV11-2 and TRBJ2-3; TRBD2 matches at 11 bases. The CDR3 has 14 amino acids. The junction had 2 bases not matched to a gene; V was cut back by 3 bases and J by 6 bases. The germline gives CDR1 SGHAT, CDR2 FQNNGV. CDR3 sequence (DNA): TGTGCCAGCAGCTTTAGCGGGGGGGCTGATACGCAGTATTTT. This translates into CASSFSGGADTQYF.

CDR3: CASIPTGLDTIYF. The CDR3 nucleotides are TGTGCCAGTATCCCGACAGGTCTGGACACCATATATTTT. The rearrangement links TRBV19 to TRBJ1-3, with a weak D call TRBD1 (6 bases). The germline V gene has CDR1 LNHDA and CDR2 SQIVND (reference sequence). With 7 bases removed from V and 8 bases from J, the gap between germline ends came to 15 bases. CDR3 length: 13 residues.

The CDR3 here is CASSPRGDSGTDTQYF. The DNA of the CDR3 is TGCGCCAGCAGCCCTAGGGGGGACAGTGGCACAGATACGCAGTATTTT. The rearrangement uses TRBV4-3 and TRBJ2-3; perhaps TRBD1 as D (7 bases). V was clipped by 4 bases and J by 1 base, with 15 bases between them. The CDR3 spans 16 residues. CDR1 is LGHNA, CDR2 YSLEER, per germline.

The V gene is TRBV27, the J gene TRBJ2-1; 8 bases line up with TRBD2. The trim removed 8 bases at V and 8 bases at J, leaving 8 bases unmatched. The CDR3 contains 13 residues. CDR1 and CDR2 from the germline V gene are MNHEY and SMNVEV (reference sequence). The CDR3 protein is CASGRGAWDEQFF. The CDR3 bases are TGTGCCAGCGGGCGGGGGGCGTGGGATGAGCAGTTCTTC.

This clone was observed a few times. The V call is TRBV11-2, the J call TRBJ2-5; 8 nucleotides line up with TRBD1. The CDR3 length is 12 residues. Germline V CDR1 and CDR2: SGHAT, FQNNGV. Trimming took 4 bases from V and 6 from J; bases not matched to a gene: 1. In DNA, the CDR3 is TGTGCCAGCAGCTCCAGGGGGCAGACCCAGTACTTC. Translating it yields CASSSRGQTQYF.

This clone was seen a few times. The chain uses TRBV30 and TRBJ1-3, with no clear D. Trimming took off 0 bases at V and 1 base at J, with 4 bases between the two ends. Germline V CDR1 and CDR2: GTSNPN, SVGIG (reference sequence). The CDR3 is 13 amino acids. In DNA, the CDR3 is TGTGCCTGGAGTGTGACTTCTGGAAACACCATATATTTT. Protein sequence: CAWSVTSGNTIYF. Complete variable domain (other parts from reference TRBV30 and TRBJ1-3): SQTIHQWPATLVQPVGSPLSLECTVEGTSNPNLYWYRQAAGRGLQLLFYSVGIGQISSEVPQNLSASRPQDRQFILSSKKLLLSDSGFYLCAWSVTSGNTIYFGEGSWLTVV.

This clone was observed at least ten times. DNA of the CDR3: TGTGCCAGCAGCTCCTCACGGACGGGTAACACCATATATTTT. Amino acid sequence: CASSSSRTGNTIYF. V and J are TRBV7-2 and TRBJ1-3; no reliable D call. The CDR3 is 14 residues long. V lost 4 bases, J lost 7 bases, and 14 bases lay in between. The germline CDR1 and CDR2 sequences are SGHTA and FQGNSA.

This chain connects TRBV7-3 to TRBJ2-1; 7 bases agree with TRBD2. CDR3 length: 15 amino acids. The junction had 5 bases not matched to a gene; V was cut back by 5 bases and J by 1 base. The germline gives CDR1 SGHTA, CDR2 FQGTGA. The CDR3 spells CASSPGRGSYNEQFF. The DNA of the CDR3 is TGTGCCAGCAGCCCCGGGCGGGGGTCCTACAATGAGCAGTTCTTC. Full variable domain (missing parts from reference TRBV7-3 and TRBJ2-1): GAGVSQTPSNKVTEKGKYVELRCDPISGHTALYWYRQSLGQGPEFLIYFQGTGAADDSGLPNDRFFAVRPEGSVSTLKIQRTERGDSAVYLCASSPGRGSYNEQFFGPGTRLTVL.

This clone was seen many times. CDR3 nucleotide sequence: TGTGCCATCAGTGACCCTAGCGGGATGGACGAGCAGTACTTC. It yields the protein CAISDPSGMDEQYF. The V and J genes are TRBV10-3 and TRBJ2-7; 9 nucleotides agree with TRBD2. V dropped 3 bases and J dropped 5; count of bases not matched to a gene: 5. The CDR3 covers 14 residues. Germline V gene sequence: CDR1 ENHRY, CDR2 SYGVKD.

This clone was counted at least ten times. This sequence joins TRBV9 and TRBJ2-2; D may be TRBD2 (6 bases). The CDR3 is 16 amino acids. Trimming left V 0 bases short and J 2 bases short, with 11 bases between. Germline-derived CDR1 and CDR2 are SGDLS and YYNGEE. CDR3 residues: CASSVGGSGNTGELFF. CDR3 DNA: TGTGCCAGCAGCGTAGGGGGTAGCGGCAACACCGGGGAGCTGTTTTTT.

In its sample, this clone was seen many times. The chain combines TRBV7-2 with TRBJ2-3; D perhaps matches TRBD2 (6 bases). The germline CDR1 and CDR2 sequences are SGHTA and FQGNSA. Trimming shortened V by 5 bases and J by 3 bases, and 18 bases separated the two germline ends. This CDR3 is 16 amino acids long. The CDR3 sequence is CASSLAPWRGTDTQYF. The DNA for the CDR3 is TGTGCCAGCAGCCTGGCCCCCTGGCGGGGAACAGATACGCAGTATTTT. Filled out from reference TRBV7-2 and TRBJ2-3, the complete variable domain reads GAGVSQSPSNKVTEKGKDVELRCDPISGHTALYWYRQSLGQGLEFLIYFQGNSAPDKSGLPSDRFSAERTGGSVSTLTIQRTQQEDSAVYLCASSLAPWRGTDTQYFGPGTRLTVL.

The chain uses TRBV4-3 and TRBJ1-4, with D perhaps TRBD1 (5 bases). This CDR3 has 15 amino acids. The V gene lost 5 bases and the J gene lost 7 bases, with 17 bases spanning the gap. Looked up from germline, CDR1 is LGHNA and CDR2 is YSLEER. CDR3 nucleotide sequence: TGCGCCAGCAGCTTACAGACAGCGGTGGGTGAAAAACTGTTTTTT. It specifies CASSLQTAVGEKLFF.

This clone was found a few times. This CDR3 reads CASSTRDRVRNEQFF. The CDR3, as DNA: TGTGCCAGCAGCACTCGGGACAGGGTGAGGAATGAGCAGTTCTTC. The genes are TRBV9 and TRBJ2-1, with 9 bases that match TRBD1. J lost 7 bases, V lost 4 bases, and 9 bases had no gene match. The CDR3 has 15 amino acids. From germline, CDR1 is SGDLS and CDR2 YYNGEE.

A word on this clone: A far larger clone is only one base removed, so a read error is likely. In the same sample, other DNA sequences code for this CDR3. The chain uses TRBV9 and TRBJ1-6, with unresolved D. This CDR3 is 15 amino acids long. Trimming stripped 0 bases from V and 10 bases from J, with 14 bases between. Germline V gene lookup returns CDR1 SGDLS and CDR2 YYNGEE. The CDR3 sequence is CASSVEGVGGSPLHF. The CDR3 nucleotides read TGTGCCAGCAGCGTAGAGGGTGTAGGAGGGTCACCCCTCCACTTT.

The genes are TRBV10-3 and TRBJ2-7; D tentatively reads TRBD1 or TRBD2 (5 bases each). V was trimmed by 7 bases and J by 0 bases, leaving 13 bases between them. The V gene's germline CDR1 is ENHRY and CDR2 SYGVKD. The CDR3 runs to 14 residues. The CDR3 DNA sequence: TGTGCCATCACTGGGGCAGGGAGCTCCTACGAGCAGTACTTC. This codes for CAITGAGSSYEQYF.

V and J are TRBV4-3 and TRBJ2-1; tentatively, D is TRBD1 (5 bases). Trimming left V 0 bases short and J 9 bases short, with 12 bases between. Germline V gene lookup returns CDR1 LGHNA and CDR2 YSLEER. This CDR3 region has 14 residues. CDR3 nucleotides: TGCGCCAGCAGCCAAGAGGCCCACCAGGGTGAGCAGTTCTTC. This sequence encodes CASSQEAHQGEQFF.

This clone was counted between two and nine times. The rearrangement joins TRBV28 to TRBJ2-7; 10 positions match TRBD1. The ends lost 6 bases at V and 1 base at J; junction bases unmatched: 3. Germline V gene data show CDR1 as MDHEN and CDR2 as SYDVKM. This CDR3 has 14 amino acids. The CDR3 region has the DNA TGTGCCAGCAGCCGGACAGGGGGATCCTACGAGCAGTACTTC. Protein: CASSRTGGSYEQYF.

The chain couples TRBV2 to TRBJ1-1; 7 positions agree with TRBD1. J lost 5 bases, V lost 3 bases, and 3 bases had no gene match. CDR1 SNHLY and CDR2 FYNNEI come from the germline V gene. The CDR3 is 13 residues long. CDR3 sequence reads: CASSEAGGTEAFF. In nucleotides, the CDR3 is TGTGCCAGCAGTGAGGCAGGGGGGACTGAAGCTTTCTTT.

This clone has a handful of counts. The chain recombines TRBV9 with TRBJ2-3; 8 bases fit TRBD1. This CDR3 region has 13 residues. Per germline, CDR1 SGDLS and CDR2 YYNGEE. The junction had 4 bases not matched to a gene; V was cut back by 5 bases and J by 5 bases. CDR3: CASSRTGQDTQYF. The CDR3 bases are TGTGCCAGCAGTCGGACAGGGCAAGATACGCAGTATTTT.

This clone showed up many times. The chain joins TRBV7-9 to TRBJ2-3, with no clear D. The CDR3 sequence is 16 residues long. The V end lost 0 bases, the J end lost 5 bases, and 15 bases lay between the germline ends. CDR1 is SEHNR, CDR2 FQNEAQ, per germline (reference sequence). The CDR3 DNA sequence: TGTGCCAGCAGCTTAGCGCTCCTAATGCGTATAGATACGCAGTATTTT. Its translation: CASSLALLMRIDTQYF.

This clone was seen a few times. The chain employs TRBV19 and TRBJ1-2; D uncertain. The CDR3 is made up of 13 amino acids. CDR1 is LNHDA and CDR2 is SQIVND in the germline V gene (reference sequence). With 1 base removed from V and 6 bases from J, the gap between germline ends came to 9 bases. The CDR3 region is CASSIVQVDGYTF. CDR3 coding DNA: TGTGCCAGTAGTATAGTCCAGGTCGATGGCTACACCTTC.

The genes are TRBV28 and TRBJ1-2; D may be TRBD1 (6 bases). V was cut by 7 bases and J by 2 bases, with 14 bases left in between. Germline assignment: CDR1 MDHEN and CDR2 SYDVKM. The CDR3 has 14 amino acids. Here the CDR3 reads CASTLGGLNYGYTF. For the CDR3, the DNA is TGTGCCAGCACCCTGGGGGGGCTCAACTATGGCTACACCTTC.

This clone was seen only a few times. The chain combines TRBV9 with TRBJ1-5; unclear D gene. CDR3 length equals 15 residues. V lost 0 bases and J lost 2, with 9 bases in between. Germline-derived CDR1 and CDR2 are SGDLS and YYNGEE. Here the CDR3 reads CASSVGGAGNQPQHF. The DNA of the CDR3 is TGTGCCAGCAGCGTAGGTGGTGCGGGCAATCAGCCCCAGCATTTT.

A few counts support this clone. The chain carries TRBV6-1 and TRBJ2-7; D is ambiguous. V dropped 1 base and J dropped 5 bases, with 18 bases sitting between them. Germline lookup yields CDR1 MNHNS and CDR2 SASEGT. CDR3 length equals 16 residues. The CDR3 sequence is CASSEVGGRLFHEQYF. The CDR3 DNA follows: TGTGCCAGCAGTGAAGTAGGTGGCAGACTTTTTCACGAGCAGTACTTC.

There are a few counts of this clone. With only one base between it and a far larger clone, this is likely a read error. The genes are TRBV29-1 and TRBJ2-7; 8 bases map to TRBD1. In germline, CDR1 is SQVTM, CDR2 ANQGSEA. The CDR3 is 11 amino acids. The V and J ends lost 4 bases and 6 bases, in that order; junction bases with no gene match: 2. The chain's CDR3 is CSVATGAEQYF. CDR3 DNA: TGCAGCGTTGCGACAGGGGCCGAGCAGTACTTC.

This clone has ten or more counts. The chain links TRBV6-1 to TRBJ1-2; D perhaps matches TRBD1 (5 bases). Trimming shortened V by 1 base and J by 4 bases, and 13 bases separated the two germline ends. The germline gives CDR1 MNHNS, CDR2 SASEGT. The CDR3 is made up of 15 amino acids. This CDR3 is CASSEVYGTVYGYTF. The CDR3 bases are TGTGCCAGCAGTGAAGTATACGGGACGGTCTATGGCTACACCTTC.

CDR3 residues: CASDDDTQPSTDTQYF. The DNA for the CDR3 is TGTGCCAGTGACGACGACACGCAGCCTAGCACAGATACGCAGTATTTT. The chain joins TRBV7-9 to TRBJ2-3; no clear D. CDR1 is SEHNR and CDR2 is FQNEAQ in the germline V gene (reference sequence). V lost 9 bases, J lost 0 bases, and 19 bases lay in between. The CDR3 length is 16 residues.

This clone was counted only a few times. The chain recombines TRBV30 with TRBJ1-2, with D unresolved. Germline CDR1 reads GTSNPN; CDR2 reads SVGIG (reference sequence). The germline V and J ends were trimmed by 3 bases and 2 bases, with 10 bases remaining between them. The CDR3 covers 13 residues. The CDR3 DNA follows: TGTGCCTGGAGGGCGTTGCGAAACTATGGCTACACCTTC. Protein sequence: CAWRALRNYGYTF.